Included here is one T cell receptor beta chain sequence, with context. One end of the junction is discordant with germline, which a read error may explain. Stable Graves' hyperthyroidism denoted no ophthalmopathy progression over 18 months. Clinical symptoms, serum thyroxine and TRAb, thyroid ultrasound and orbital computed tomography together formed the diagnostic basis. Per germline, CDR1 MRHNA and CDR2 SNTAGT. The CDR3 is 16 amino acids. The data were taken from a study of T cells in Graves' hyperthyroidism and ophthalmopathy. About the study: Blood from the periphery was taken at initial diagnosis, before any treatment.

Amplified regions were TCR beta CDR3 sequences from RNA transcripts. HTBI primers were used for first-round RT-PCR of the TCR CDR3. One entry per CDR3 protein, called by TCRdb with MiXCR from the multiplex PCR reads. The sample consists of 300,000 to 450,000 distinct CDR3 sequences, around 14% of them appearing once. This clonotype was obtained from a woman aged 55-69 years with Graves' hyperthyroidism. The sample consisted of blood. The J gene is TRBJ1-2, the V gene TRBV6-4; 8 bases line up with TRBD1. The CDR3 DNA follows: TGTGCCAGCAGTTACTCCGCAGGGGGCGATGCCTATGGCTACACCTTC. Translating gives CASSYSAGGDAYGYTF.